The rows below give T cell receptor beta chains drawn from one sample of a study of identical twins. TCRdb passed the 5' RACE reads through MiXCR, listing each CDR3 protein once. The sample gives some 230,000 distinct CDR3 sequences, 6% to 7% of which show up once; approximately 14% is in the top ten. These data also featured in a second study, about T cells expressing NK-cell markers.

The sequencing input was CD8+ T cells sorted from blood. All receptors come from a woman under 30 in good health. CDR3s include the opening cysteine and the closing phenylalanine or tryptophan. The D gene is left open where the match is weak. Clone size is given for some rows only: seen once, a few or many times, or a class if the clone is expanded.

D,V,J,size,DNA,CDR3
.,TRBV2,TRBJ1-6,.,TGTGCCAGCAGCGATGGGACTGGATCACCCCTCCACTTT,CASSDGTGSPLHF
TRBD1,TRBV4-2,TRBJ1-1,few,TGTGCCAGCAGCCAAGACAGGGGGGACACTGAAGCTTTCTTT,CASSQDRGDTEAFF
.,TRBV14,TRBJ2-7,few,TGTGCCAGCAGCCAATTTGTCAGCGAGCAGTACTTC,CASSQFVSEQYF
.,TRBV20-1,TRBJ2-1,many,TGCAGTGCTGCCGAGGGCGGTGAGCAGTTCTTC,CSAAEGGEQFF
.,TRBV4-1,TRBJ1-2,.,TGCGCCAGCAGCCAAAGCGCAGGAGACTATGGCTACACCTTC,CASSQSAGDYGYTF
TRBD1,TRBV6-5,TRBJ1-6,.,TGTGCCAGCAGTTACTCGACAGGGTCTTCACCCCTCCACTTT,CASSYSTGSSPLHF
.,TRBV6-2/TRBV6-3,TRBJ2-7,.,TGTGCCAGCAGTTACGGAGTGGCAGGGAGCTACGAGCAGTACTTC,CASSYGVAGSYEQYF
TRBD2,TRBV6-1,TRBJ2-3,.,TGTGCCAGCACTCTTGGGACTAGCGGGGGTACGCAGTATTTT,CASTLGTSGGTQYF
.,TRBV7-9,TRBJ2-5,many,TGTGCCAGCAGTCCACACGGGCAGCCACAAGAGACCCAGTACTTC,CASSPHGQPQETQYF
TRBD2,TRBV5-1,TRBJ2-3,.,TGCGCCAGCAGCTCCCCGACTAGCGGATACACAGATACGCAGTATTTT,CASSSPTSGYTDTQYF
.,TRBV7-6,TRBJ2-7,few,TGTGCCAGCAGCCATTTCCGGGAGCGAACCTACGAGCAGTACTTC,CASSHFRERTYEQYF
.,TRBV7-9,TRBJ2-1,many,TGTGCCAGCAGCTTAAGTTGGCCCCCCCCTCCCGGTGAGCAGTTCTTC,CASSLSWPPPPGEQFF
.,TRBV12-3/TRBV12-4,TRBJ2-1,many,TGTGCCAGCAGTTTTGCGGGACTCCCCTACAATGAGCAGTTCTTC,CASSFAGLPYNEQFF
TRBD1,TRBV30,TRBJ1-2,few,TGTGCCTGGGGGGACAGTATGGGCTACACCTTC,CAWGDSMGYTF
.,TRBV29-1,TRBJ1-2,many,TGCAGCGCCCGGGGAGGGAGGCCCAGGGCTCGTAACTATGGCTACACCTTC,CSARGGRPRARNYGYTF
.,TRBV13,TRBJ2-1,few,TGTGCCAGCAGCTTACCGGCCGGCATCTTTGAGCAGTTCTTC,CASSLPAGIFEQFF
TRBD2,TRBV27,TRBJ2-1,few,TGTGCCAGCAGTTGGGGACTAGTTAGCGATGAGCAGTTCTTC,CASSWGLVSDEQFF
.,TRBV7-9,TRBJ1-1,.,TGTGCCAGCAGCTTACTTACACCCCTCGGCCCCAACACTGAAGCTTTCTTT,CASSLLTPLGPNTEAFF
TRBD1,TRBV29-1,TRBJ1-1,.,TGCAGCGTGAGACAGGGCGGTGACGTTTTCTTT,CSVRQGGDVFF
TRBD1,TRBV27,TRBJ2-7,.,TGTGCCAGCAGTTTAAGGGGACAGGGGGCCTACGAGCAGTACTTC,CASSLRGQGAYEQYF
.,TRBV30,TRBJ2-2,.,TGTGCCTGGAGCCACTCAGGGCCCGGGGAGCTGTTTTTT,CAWSHSGPGELFF
.,TRBV3-1,TRBJ2-7,few,TGTGCCAGCAGCCAAGATAAGGCAGGACTTACCTCCTACGAGCAGTACTTC,CASSQDKAGLTSYEQYF
.,TRBV9,TRBJ2-4,few,TGTGCCAGCAGCGTAGCCTACGGGGGACAAAACATTCAGTACTTC,CASSVAYGGQNIQYF
.,TRBV11-2,TRBJ2-3,few,TGTGCCAGCAGCCCCGACGGGAGATCTGAAGATACGCAGTATTTT,CASSPDGRSEDTQYF
TRBD2,TRBV7-6,TRBJ2-1,many,TGTGCCAGCAGCCAAACTAGCGGCAGGCGGAATGAGCAGTTCTTC,CASSQTSGRRNEQFF
.,TRBV11-2,TRBJ1-3,many,TGTGCCAGCAGCCCCGGGCTCTCGGGAAACACCATATATTTT,CASSPGLSGNTIYF
.,TRBV20-1,TRBJ2-1,.,TGCAGTGCTAGAGACCTAAAGGACAGTATCACCTACAATGAGCAGTTCTTC,CSARDLKDSITYNEQFF
TRBD1,TRBV3-1,TRBJ2-1,few,TGTGCCAGCAGCCCTTCCGCCGGACAGGGGGGTGGGGAGCAGTTCTTC,CASSPSAGQGGGEQFF
.,TRBV2,TRBJ1-2,few,TGTGCCAGCCGGTCAGGGGTTAACTATGGCTACACCTTC,CASRSGVNYGYTF
TRBD2,TRBV6-2/TRBV6-3,TRBJ2-7,few,TGTGCCAGCAAGCTCGCTAGCGGGGGGATGAACGAGCAGTACTTC,CASKLASGGMNEQYF
TRBD1,TRBV7-9,TRBJ2-7,many,TGTGCCAGCAGCGCGGGGACAGGGGTCTTAGAGCAGTACTTC,CASSAGTGVLEQYF
TRBD1,TRBV13,TRBJ1-2,many,TGTGCCAGCAGTTCCGGACAGGGGGTTTACGGCTACACCTTC,CASSSGQGVYGYTF
.,TRBV7-9,TRBJ2-1,.,TGTGCCAGCAGCTTAGTTTCTACGGGGGAGCCTACGTTCTTC,CASSLVSTGEPTFF
TRBD1,TRBV9,TRBJ2-7,few,TGTGCCAGCACCTCGGGACAGGGAGCGTACGAGCAGTACTTC,CASTSGQGAYEQYF
.,TRBV9,TRBJ1-1,few,TGTGCCAGCAGCGATTTGGGGACCGGCACTGAAGCTTTCTTT,CASSDLGTGTEAFF
.,TRBV5-6,TRBJ2-7,.,TGTGCCAGCAGCTTGACAGGTATTGAGCAGTACTTC,CASSLTGIEQYF
TRBD2,TRBV25-1,TRBJ2-3,few,TGTGCCAGCTTTTCACAAACCGAGCGGGGGCCCCTAGATACGCAGTATTTT,CASFSQTERGPLDTQYF
.,TRBV6-5,TRBJ2-1,many,TGTGCCAGTCGGAGCCTCAATGAGCAGTTCTTC,CASRSLNEQFF
.,TRBV2,TRBJ2-3,few,TGTGCCAGCAGTGGAAGCCCAGATACGCAGTATTTT,CASSGSPDTQYF
.,TRBV27,TRBJ2-6,.,TGTGCCAGCAGTCTCCGGATAGGCTCTGGGGCCAACGTCCTGACTTTC,CASSLRIGSGANVLTF
.,TRBV18,TRBJ2-6,few,TGTGCCAGCTTAACCGAAAAGCCAAGCGGTAGTTCTGGGGCCAACGTCCTGACTTTC,CASLTEKPSGSSGANVLTF
TRBD2,TRBV6-5,TRBJ2-1,many,TGTGCCAGCAGTTACTCGGGAGGGTACGCCTACAATGAGCAGTTCTTC,CASSYSGGYAYNEQFF
.,TRBV20-1,TRBJ1-5,few,TGCAGTGCCCCAGATGCGAAGAAGGTGGCCCAGCATTTT,CSAPDAKKVAQHF
TRBD2,TRBV12-3/TRBV12-4,TRBJ2-1,.,TGTGCCAGCTCAATAGCGGGATCCTACAATGAGCAGTTCTTC,CASSIAGSYNEQFF
TRBD2,TRBV7-2,TRBJ2-7,.,TGTGCCAGCAGCTTGGGGACTAGCGTGCAGTACTTC,CASSLGTSVQYF
.,TRBV7-8,TRBJ1-1,.,TGTGCCAGCAGCTTAGCCTTAACAGGCTTGAACACTGAAGCTTTCTTT,CASSLALTGLNTEAFF
TRBD1,TRBV9,TRBJ2-6,.,TGTGCCAGCACCTCGGAGGGACAGGGGGCGTTTGGGGCCAACGTCCTGACTTTC,CASTSEGQGAFGANVLTF
.,TRBV11-2,TRBJ2-7,.,TGTGCCAGCAGCTTTACCCCCTCCCAGCGGTACTTC,CASSFTPSQRYF
.,TRBV13,TRBJ2-7,many,TGTGCCAGCAGCCACGGGACAACCTACGAGCAGTACTTC,CASSHGTTYEQYF
.,TRBV12-3/TRBV12-4,TRBJ2-5,few,TGTGCCAGCAGCCAACAAGAGACCCAGTACTTC,CASSQQETQYF
TRBD1,TRBV4-3,TRBJ2-7,many,TGCGCCAGCAGCCCTAGACAGGGGTTGGTGGAGTTGTACTTC,CASSPRQGLVELYF
TRBD1,TRBV20-1,TRBJ1-6,.,TGCAGTGCTAGAGATTGGGAGTTCAGCGACAGGGATCCTTCACCCCTCAACTTT,CSARDWEFSDRDPSPLNF
.,TRBV12-3/TRBV12-4,TRBJ2-5,few,TGTGCCAGCAGCCCGGGGGTTGTCGGGGGGACCCAGTACTTC,CASSPGVVGGTQYF
.,TRBV5-5,TRBJ2-7,.,TGTGCCAGCAGCTTGATGCGGGGAGGTGCCGCGTACGAGCAGTACTTC,CASSLMRGGAAYEQYF
.,TRBV7-6,TRBJ2-2,.,TGTGCCAGCAGCTTAGGGGTCAGCACCGGGGAGCTGTTTTTT,CASSLGVSTGELFF